The clone carrying this T cell receptor (beta chain) was observed a few times. No antigen is known for it. At one end, the junction sequence differs from germline, possibly due to a read error. The sample comes from a study of cytomegalovirus exposure and HLA in healthy donors. Regarding the study as a whole: Earlier results showed most TCR beta V segments being productive about 87% or about 30% of the time. The study dropped some indistinguishable V segments, TRBV6-2 and TRBV6-3 among them.

Vbeta (60) and Jbeta (13) primers were used in the PCR. Libraries were prepared by immunoSEQ multiplex PCR; TCRdb keeps only in-frame clonotypes and omits some of them. The profile shows about 50,000 clones, over 70% of them singletons. Among the donors, all were healthy bone marrow donors. This CDR3 comprises 15 residues. Germline values: CDR1 SGDLS, CDR2 YYNGEE. Material: PBMCs. The TCR comes from a man aged 30 to 45 in good health and CMV-seropositive. The chain links TRBV9 to TRBJ1-5; tentatively, D is TRBD1 (6 bases). CDR3 in amino acids: CASSALNRDGQPQNF. As DNA, the CDR3 is TGTGCCAGCAGCGCCCTTAACAGGGACGGTCAGCCCCAGAATTTT.